This T cell receptor (beta chain) was documented in a study of blood T cells in healthy people across ages. General observations from the study: The long-lived group displayed more naive CD4+ cells, plus higher diversity, than the aged donors did.

The second PCR ran about 6 to 11 cycles with a sample-barcoded 5' primer and J-beta primers. TCRdb passed the 5' RACE reads through MiXCR, listing each CDR3 protein once. The data show 850,000 to 1,000,000 distinct CDR3 sequences, roughly 48% seen once. This clonotype was seen many times. Its target is not known. The extraction recovered at least 5.5 micrograms of total RNA per sample. This TCR came from a man younger than 45 in good health. Sequences were obtained from blood.

DNA for the CDR3: TGTGCCAGCTCACCACCTGTTCAGGTTGGCTACACCTTC. Residues: CASSPPVQVGYTF. This chain connects TRBV18 to TRBJ1-2; unclear D gene. This CDR3 region has 13 residues. The V and J ends lost 0 bases and 7 bases respectively, with 9 bases between them. CDR1 is KGHSH and CDR2 is LQKENI in the germline V gene.